Shown below are 16 T cell receptor beta chains from a single sample sequenced in a study of vaccination effects on CD4 cells after COVID-19. This table comes from immunoSEQ multiplex PCR, and its TCRdb copy is limited to in-frame clones, with some not included. The profile shows tens of thousands of clones, around 76% of them singletons. CD4+ T cells specific for antigen were expanded with viral peptide pools by the ViraFEST assay before sequencing. Isolation of CD4+ T cells took place after approximately ten days of culture. These receptors' antigens are unknown. The material was CD4+ T cells from PBMCs cultured with HCoV-229E spike peptides, obtained before COVID-19 vaccination. These TCRs come from a human donor who received a COVID-19 vaccine.

The genes are TRBV2 and TRBJ2-3, with D perhaps TRBD1 (7 bases). The CDR3 is made up of 15 amino acids. Germline V lookup: CDR1 SNHLY, CDR2 FYNNEI. Trimming left V 8 bases short and J 8 bases short, with 23 bases between. The CDR3 DNA is TGTGCCAGCGGTAGGGGGGACAGAAGATCAGGTACGCAGTATTTT. Its translation: CASGRGDRRSGTQYF.

The chain uses TRBV7-3 and TRBJ2-7; TRBD1 or TRBD2 may be the D gene (7 bases each). V was shortened by 0 bases and J by 7 bases, with 16 bases between the two germline ends. Per the germline V gene, CDR1 is SGHTA and CDR2 is FQGTGA. The CDR3 runs 15 residues. CDR3 amino acids: CASSLTQGGHEEQYV. The CDR3 DNA sequence: TGTGCCAGCAGCTTAACCCAGGGGGGGCATGAAGAGCAGTACGTC.

This clone was recorded only once. V usage is TRBV9 and J usage is TRBJ2-3; 12 bases fit TRBD2. The V segment lost 0 bases and the J segment 4 bases; nucleotides outside the gene matches: 9. Germline CDR1 is SGDLS and CDR2 is YYNGEE. CDR3 length equals 18 residues. CDR3 protein: CASSVALASGGAADTQYF. CDR3 nucleotide sequence: TGTGCCAGCAGCGTAGCCCTGGCTAGCGGGGGGGCCGCAGATACGCAGTATTTT.

A single count supports this clone. V is TRBV30 and J is TRBJ1-3, with D uncertain. This CDR3 spans 13 amino acids. Germline-derived CDR1 and CDR2 are GTSNPN and SVGIG (reference sequence). V was cut by 5 bases and J by 1 base, with 9 bases left in between. CDR3 amino acids: CAWALLSGNTIYF. DNA for the CDR3: TGTGCCTGGGCCCTCTTGTCTGGAAACACCATATATTTT.

The table lists this clone with a count of one. The chain is built from TRBV6-1 and TRBJ1-4; D not certain. The CDR3 totals 14 residues. Trimming took 3 bases from V and 8 from J, leaving 13 bases between them. Germline V gene lookup returns CDR1 MNHNS and CDR2 SASEGT. The CDR3 spells CASSDRGKGEKLFF. The CDR3 region has the DNA TGTGCCAGCAGTGATCGCGGAAAAGGGGAAAAACTGTTTTTT.

This clone occurred once. This chain connects TRBV5-1 to TRBJ1-1; 9 bases agree with TRBD1. The CDR3 contains 15 residues. Germline V lookup: CDR1 SGHRS, CDR2 YFSETQ. V lost 0 bases, J lost 1 base, and 1 base stayed unmatched. The CDR3 coding sequence is TGCGCCAGCAGCTTGGGGGACAGGGAGAACACTGAAGCTTTCTTT. Its translation: CASSLGDRENTEAFF.

The chain uses TRBV5-1 and TRBJ2-1; D is ambiguous. Trimming shortened V by 1 base and J by 5 bases, and 13 bases separated the two germline ends. The CDR3 sequence is 15 residues long. Germline CDR1 reads SGHRS; CDR2 reads YFSETQ. CDR3 coding DNA: TGCGCCAGCAGCTTGACAGCCCCATCGGACAATGAGCAGTTCTTC. Encoded protein: CASSLTAPSDNEQFF.

The chain combines TRBV7-2 with TRBJ1-1; D not certain. CDR3 size: 15 residues. V lost 4 bases and J lost 0, with 12 bases in between. CDR1 SGHTA and CDR2 FQGNSA come from the germline V gene. The CDR3 coding sequence is TGTGCCAGCAGCTCAACCAAACGAATGAACACTGAAGCTTTCTTT. Its protein is CASSSTKRMNTEAFF.

The DNA of the CDR3 is TGTGCCAGCGGGAGGGTGGGGTCCTACGAGCAGTACGTC. This gives the protein CASGRVGSYEQYV. This chain links TRBV5-6 with TRBJ2-7, with 7 bases identical to TRBD2. This CDR3 region has 13 residues. The V and J ends lost 7 bases and 1 base, in that order; junction bases with no gene match: 5. CDR1 and CDR2 from the germline V gene are SGHDT and YYEEEE.

The CDR3 sequence: CASSFQHDSGANVLTF. In nucleotides, the CDR3 is TGCGCCAGCAGCTTTCAGCACGACTCTGGGGCCAACGTCCTGACTTTC. This chain uses TRBV5-1 with TRBJ2-6; D not certain. CDR1 is SGHRS, CDR2 YFSETQ, per germline. V was pared by 2 bases and J by 0 bases, with 9 bases between. CDR3 length: 16 amino acids.

V gene TRBV3-1 (or the pseudogene TRBV3-2) combines with J gene TRBJ1-5; possible D gene TRBD1, 5 bases. Trimming took 1 base from V and 6 from J, leaving 10 bases between them. The V gene's germline CDR1 is LGHDT and CDR2 YNNKEL (reference sequence). The CDR3 runs 14 residues. CDR3 loop: CASSQGGGGQPQHF. CDR3 in DNA: TGTGCCAGCAGCCAAGGGGGGGGAGGTCAGCCCCAGCATTTT.

V and J are TRBV3-1 (or the pseudogene TRBV3-2) and TRBJ1-5; D is uncertain. This CDR3 has 14 amino acids. In germline, CDR1 is LGHDT, CDR2 YNNKEL (reference sequence). Trimming shortened V by 3 bases and J by 4 bases, and 10 bases separated the two germline ends. CDR3 sequence reads: CASSQGWGNQPQHF. The CDR3, as DNA: TGTGCCAGCAGCCAGGGTTGGGGTAATCAGCCCCAGCATTTT.

V and J are TRBV6-5 and TRBJ1-2; D perhaps matches TRBD1 (5 bases). This CDR3 contains 12 residues. V lost 7 bases and J lost 5, with 11 bases in between. From germline, CDR1 is MNHEY and CDR2 SVGAGI. The CDR3 sequence is CASTRREYGYTF. The CDR3 nucleotides read TGTGCCAGCACCCGCAGGGAGTATGGCTACACCTTC.

This clone was found a few times. This chain uses TRBV6-6 with TRBJ1-5; D ambiguous. This CDR3 contains 12 residues. Germline V gene lookup returns CDR1 MNHNY and CDR2 SVGAGI (reference sequence). V shed 6 bases and J shed 5 bases, with 8 bases lying between them. The CDR3 DNA reads as TGTGCCAGCAGCTTCGAGTATCAGCCCCAGCATTTT. It is translated as CASSFEYQPQHF.

A single count supports this clone. The V and J genes are TRBV5-1 and TRBJ2-4; D is unclear. Between the trimmed V and J ends, which lost 5 bases and 0 bases, there was a span of 9 bases. Germline V gives CDR1 SGHRS, CDR2 YFSETQ. This CDR3 contains 14 residues. CDR3 sequence reads: CASRETLAKNIQYF. CDR3 DNA sequence: TGCGCCAGCAGAGAGACCTTAGCCAAAAACATTCAGTACTTC.

V is TRBV7-9 and J is TRBJ2-7, with 8 bases fitting TRBD1. CDR1 is SEHNR and CDR2 is FQNEAQ in the germline V gene (reference sequence). The CDR3 consists of 15 residues. V lost 5 bases to trimming and J lost 4 bases; unmatched junction nucleotides: 10. CDR3 nucleotide sequence: TGTGCCAGCAGCCCCTCGGACAGGGCACTGTACGAGCAGTACGTC. Encoded protein: CASSPSDRALYEQYV.